The present T cell receptor (beta chain) was sequenced within a study of blood T cells in healthy people across ages. Total RNA amounts of at least 6 micrograms were extracted per sample. Germline CDR1 SGHAT, CDR2 FQNNGV. With 5 bases removed from V and 7 bases from J, the gap between germline ends came to 21 bases. The CDR3 has 16 residues. A J-beta primer mix and a sample-barcoded 5' primer were used in a second PCR of roughly 7 to 12 cycles. One entry per CDR3 protein results from TCRdb running MiXCR on the 5' RACE reads. This sample has roughly 1.6 million distinct CDR3 sequences, with 30% to 35% found just once.

The chain carries TRBV11-2 and TRBJ2-1; TRBD2 is a possible D gene (5 bases). Input material: blood. The TCR was taken from a young woman in good health. CDR3 residues: CASSLQDSRGGNEQFF. CDR3 nucleotide sequence: TGTGCCAGCAGCCTACAAGATAGCCGGGGTGGAAATGAGCAGTTCTTC.